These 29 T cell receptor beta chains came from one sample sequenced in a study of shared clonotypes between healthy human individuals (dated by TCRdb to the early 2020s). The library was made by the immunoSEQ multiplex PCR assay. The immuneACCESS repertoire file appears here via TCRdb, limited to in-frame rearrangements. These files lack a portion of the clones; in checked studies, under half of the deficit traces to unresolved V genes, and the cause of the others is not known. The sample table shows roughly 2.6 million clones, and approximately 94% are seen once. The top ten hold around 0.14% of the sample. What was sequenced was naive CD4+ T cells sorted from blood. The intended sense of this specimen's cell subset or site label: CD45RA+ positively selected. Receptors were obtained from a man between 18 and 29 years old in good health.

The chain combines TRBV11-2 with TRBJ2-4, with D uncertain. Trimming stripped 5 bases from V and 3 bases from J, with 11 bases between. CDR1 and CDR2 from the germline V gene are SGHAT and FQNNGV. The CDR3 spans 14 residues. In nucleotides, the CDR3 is TGTGCCAGCAGCCCGATTACCGGCAAAAACATTCAGTACTTC. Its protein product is CASSPITGKNIQYF.

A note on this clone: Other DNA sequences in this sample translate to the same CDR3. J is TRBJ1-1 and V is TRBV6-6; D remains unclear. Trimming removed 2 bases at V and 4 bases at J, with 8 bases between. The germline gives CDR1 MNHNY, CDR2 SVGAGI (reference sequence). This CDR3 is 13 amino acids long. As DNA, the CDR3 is TGTGCCAGCAGTTACACGGGAGGCACTGAAGCTTTCTTT. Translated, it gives CASSYTGGTEAFF.

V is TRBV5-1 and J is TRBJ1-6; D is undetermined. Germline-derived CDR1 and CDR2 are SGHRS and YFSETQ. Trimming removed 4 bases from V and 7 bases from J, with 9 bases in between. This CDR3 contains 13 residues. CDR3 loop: CASSPLGNSPLHF. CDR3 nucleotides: TGCGCCAGCAGCCCCCTAGGAAATTCACCCCTCCACTTT.

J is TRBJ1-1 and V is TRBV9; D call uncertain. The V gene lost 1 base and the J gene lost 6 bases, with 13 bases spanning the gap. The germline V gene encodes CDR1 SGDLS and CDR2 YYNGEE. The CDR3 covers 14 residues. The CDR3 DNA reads TGTGCCAGCAGCGTAAGACCGAACAACGCTGAAGCTTTCTTT. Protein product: CASSVRPNNAEAFF.

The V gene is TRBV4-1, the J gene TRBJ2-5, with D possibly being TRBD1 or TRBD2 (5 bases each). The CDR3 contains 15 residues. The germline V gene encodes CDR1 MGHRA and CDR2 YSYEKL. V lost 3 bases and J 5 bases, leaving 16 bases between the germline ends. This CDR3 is CASSQPGPGAETQYF. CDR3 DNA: TGCGCCAGCAGCCAGCCGGGGCCGGGCGCGGAGACCCAGTACTTC.

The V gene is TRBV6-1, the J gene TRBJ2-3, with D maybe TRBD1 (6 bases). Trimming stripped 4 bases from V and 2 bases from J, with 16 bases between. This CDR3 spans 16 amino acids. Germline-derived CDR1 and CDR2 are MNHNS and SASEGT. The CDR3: CASSVVGAAITDTQYF. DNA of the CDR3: TGTGCCAGCAGTGTCGTGGGGGCAGCGATCACAGATACGCAGTATTTT.

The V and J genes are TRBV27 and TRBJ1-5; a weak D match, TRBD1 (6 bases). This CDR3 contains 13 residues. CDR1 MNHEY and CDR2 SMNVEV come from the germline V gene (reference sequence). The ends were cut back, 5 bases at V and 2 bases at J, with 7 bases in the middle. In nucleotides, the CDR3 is TGTGCCAGCAGTAAGGGGGGCAATCAGCCCCAGCATTTT. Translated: CASSKGGNQPQHF.

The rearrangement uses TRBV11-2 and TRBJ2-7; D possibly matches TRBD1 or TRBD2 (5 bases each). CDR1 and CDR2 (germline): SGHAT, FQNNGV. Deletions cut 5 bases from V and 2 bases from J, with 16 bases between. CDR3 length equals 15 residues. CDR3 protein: CASSITGGLTYEQYF. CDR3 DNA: TGTGCCAGCAGCATTACTGGGGGTTTAACCTACGAGCAGTACTTC.

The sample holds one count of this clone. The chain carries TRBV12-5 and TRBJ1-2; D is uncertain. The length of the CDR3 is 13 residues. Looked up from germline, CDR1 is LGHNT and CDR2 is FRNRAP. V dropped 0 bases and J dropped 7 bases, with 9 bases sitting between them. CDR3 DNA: TGTGCTAGTGGTTTGGTGGGCGGAACTGGCTACACCTTC. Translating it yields CASGLVGGTGYTF.

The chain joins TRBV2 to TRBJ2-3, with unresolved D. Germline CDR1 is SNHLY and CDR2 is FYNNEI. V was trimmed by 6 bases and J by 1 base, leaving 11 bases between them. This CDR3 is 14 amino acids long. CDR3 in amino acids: CASSDSIRTDTQYF. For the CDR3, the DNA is TGTGCCAGCAGCGACTCGATACGCACAGATACGCAGTATTTT.

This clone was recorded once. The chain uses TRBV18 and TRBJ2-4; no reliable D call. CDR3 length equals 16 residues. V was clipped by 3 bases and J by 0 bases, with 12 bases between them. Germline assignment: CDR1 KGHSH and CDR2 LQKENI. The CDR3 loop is CASSPIKGVAKNIQYF. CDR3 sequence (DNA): TGTGCCAGCTCACCTATTAAAGGTGTAGCCAAAAACATTCAGTACTTC. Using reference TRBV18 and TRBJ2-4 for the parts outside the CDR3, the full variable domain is NAGVMQNPRHLVRRRGQEARLRCSPMKGHSHVYWYRQLPEEGLKFMVYLQKENIIDESGMPKERFSAEFPKEGPSILRIQQVVRGDSAAYFCASSPIKGVAKNIQYFGAGTRLSVL.

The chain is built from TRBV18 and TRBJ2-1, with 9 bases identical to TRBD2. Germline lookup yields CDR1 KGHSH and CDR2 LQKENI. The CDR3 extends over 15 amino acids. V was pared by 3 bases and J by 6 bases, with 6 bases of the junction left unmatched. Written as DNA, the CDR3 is TGTGCCAGCTCACCCCCCGGGACTAGCCGCAATGAGCAGTTCTTC. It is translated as CASSPPGTSRNEQFF. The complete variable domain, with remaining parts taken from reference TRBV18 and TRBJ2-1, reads NAGVMQNPRHLVRRRGQEARLRCSPMKGHSHVYWYRQLPEEGLKFMVYLQKENIIDESGMPKERFSAEFPKEGPSILRIQQVVRGDSAAYFCASSPPGTSRNEQFFGPGTRLTVL.

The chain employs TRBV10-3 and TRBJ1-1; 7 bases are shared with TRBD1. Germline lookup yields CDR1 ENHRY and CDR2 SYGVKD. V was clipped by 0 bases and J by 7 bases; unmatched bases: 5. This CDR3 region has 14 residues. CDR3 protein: CAISESLAGGEAFF. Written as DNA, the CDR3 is TGTGCCATCAGTGAGTCGCTAGCAGGGGGTGAAGCTTTCTTT.

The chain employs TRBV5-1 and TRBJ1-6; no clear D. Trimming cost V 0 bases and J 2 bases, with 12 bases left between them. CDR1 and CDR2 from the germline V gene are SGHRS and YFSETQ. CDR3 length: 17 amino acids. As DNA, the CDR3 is TGCGCCAGCAGCTTGGGGGAACCCGGGGCCTATAATTCACCCCTCCACTTT. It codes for CASSLGEPGAYNSPLHF.

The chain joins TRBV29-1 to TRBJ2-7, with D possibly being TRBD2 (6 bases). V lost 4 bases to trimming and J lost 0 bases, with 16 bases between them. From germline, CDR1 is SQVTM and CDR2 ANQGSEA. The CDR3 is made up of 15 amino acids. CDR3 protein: CSVVGGTDSSYEQYF. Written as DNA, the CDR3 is TGCAGCGTTGTTGGCGGGACCGATTCCTCCTACGAGCAGTACTTC.

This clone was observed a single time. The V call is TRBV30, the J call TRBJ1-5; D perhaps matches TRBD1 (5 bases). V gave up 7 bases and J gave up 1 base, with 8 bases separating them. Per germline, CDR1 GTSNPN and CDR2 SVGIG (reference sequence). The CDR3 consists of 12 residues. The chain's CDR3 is CASGASNQPQHF. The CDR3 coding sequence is TGTGCCTCCGGGGCCAGCAATCAGCCCCAGCATTTT.

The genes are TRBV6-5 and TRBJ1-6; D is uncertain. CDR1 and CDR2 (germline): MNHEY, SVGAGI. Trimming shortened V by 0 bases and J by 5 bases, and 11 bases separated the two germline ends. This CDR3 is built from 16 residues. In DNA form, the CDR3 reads TGTGCCAGCAGTTACTCGGGTGCCGGGAATAATTCACCCCTCCACTTT. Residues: CASSYSGAGNNSPLHF.

The CDR3, as DNA: TGTGCCTGGAGTGTGCGTCTCGGGGGGCAGTATTTT. Translating it yields CAWSVRLGGQYF. The gene calls are TRBV30 and TRBJ2-3; D may be TRBD2 (6 bases). The CDR3 is 12 residues long. Germline V gene lookup returns CDR1 GTSNPN and CDR2 SVGIG (reference sequence). The germline V and J ends were trimmed by 0 bases and 11 bases, with 12 bases remaining between them.

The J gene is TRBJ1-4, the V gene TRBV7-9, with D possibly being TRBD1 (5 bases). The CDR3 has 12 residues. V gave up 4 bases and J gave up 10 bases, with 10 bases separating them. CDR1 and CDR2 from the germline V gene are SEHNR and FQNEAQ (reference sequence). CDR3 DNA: TGTGCCAGCAGCTCCGGGGGGGGAAAACTGTTTTTT. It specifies CASSSGGGKLFF.

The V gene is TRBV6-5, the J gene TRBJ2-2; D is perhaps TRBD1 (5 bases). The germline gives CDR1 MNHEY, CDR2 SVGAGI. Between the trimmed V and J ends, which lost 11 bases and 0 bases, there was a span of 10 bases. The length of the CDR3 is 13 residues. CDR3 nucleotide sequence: TGTGCCGTAAAGGGGTCGAACACCGGGGAGCTGTTTTTT. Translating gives CAVKGSNTGELFF.

CDR3 in DNA: TGTGCCAGCAGTTGGGACAGGGGACGGGGAGAGCAGTACTTC. Translated: CASSWDRGRGEQYF. This chain links TRBV5-4 with TRBJ2-7, with 10 nucleotides matching TRBD1. Germline loops: CDR1 SGHNT, CDR2 YYREEE (reference sequence). This CDR3 contains 14 residues. J gave up 7 bases and V 5 bases, and 9 bases lay outside the gene matches.

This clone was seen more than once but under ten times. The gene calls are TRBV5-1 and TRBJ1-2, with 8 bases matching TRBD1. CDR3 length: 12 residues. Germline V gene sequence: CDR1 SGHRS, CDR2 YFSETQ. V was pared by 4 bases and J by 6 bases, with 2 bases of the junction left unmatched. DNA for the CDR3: TGCGCCAGCAGCCGGACAGGGAATGGCTACACCTTC. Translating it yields CASSRTGNGYTF.

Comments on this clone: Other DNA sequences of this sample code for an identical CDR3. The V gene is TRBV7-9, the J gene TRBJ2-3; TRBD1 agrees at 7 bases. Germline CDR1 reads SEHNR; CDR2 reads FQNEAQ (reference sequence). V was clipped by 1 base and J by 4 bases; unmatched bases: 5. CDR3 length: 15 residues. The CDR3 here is CASSLVGQGADTQYF. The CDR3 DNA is TGTGCCAGCAGCTTAGTCGGGCAGGGGGCAGATACGCAGTATTTT.

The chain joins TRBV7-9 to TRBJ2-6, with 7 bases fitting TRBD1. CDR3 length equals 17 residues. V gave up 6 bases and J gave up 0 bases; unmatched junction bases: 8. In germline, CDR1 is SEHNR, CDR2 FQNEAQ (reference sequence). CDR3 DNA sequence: TGTGCCAGCAGTTCGGGACAGCCATACTCTGGGGCCAACGTCCTGACTTTC. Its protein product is CASSSGQPYSGANVLTF.

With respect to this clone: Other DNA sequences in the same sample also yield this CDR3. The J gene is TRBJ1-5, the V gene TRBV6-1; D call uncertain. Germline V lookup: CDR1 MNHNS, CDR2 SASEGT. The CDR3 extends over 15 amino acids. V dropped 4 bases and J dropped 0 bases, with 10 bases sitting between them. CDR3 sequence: CASSVTDYSNQPQHF. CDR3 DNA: TGTGCCAGCAGTGTGACCGATTATAGCAATCAGCCCCAGCATTTT.

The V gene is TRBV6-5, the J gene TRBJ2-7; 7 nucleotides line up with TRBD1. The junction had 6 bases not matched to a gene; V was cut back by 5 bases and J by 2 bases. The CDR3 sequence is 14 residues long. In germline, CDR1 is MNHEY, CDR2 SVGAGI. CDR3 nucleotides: TGTGCCAGCAGTCACCTAACAGGGGCCTACGAGCAGTACTTC. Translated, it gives CASSHLTGAYEQYF.

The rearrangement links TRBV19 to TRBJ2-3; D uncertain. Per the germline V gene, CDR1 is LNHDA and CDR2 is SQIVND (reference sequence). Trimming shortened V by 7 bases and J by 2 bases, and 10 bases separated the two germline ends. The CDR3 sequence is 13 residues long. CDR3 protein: CASNDRPTDTQYF. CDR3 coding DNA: TGTGCCAGTAACGATCGACCCACAGATACGCAGTATTTT.

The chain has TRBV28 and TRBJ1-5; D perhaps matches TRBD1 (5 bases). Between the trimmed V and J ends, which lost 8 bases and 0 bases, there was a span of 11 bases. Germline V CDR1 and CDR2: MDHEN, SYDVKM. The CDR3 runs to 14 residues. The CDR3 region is CASVKDSSNQPQHF. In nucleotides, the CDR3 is TGTGCCAGCGTTAAAGACAGTAGCAATCAGCCCCAGCATTTT.

The CDR3 DNA is TGTGCCACCAGCAGGGGCTCGGGACAGGCGAATGAAAAACTGTTTTTT. As protein: CATSRGSGQANEKLFF. The rearrangement uses TRBV15 and TRBJ1-4; 8 bases fit TRBD1. Germline lookup yields CDR1 LNHNV and CDR2 YYDKDF (reference sequence). CDR3 length: 16 amino acids. Losses at the gene ends were 3 bases for V and 5 bases for J; bases not matched to a gene: 8.